This T cell receptor (beta chain) was identified in a study of T-cell memory formation after mild COVID-19. Study overall: The two donors had largely donor-specific TCR clusters.

Using constant-segment primers, 5'RACE produced TCR alpha and TCR beta cDNA libraries carrying sample barcodes and UMIs. One entry per CDR3 protein, called by TCRdb with MiXCR from the 5' RACE reads. The data show a few hundred thousand distinct CDR3 sequences, around 15% seen once. Germline CDR1 is LNHNV and CDR2 is YYDKDF (reference sequence). The CDR3 contains 15 residues. V lost 2 bases and J lost 5, with 15 bases in between. A few counts support this clonotype. Its antigen is currently unknown. General study points: Contracting clones localized mainly to CM and EM when CD4+ and mainly to EMRA when CD8+. Clones contracting across day 15 to 85 had a balanced CD4/CD8 profile; later expanding clones leaned CD4+.

This chain connects TRBV15 to TRBJ1-1; D may be TRBD1 (6 bases). Sequenced input: PBMCs or a T cell subset sorted from them (not recorded which). The clonotype comes from a man in his late teens or twenties who had mild COVID-19 (a few samples of this study predate the infection). Cell type and time point are not known. The CDR3 region is CATSRMTGSVTEAFF. The CDR3 region has the DNA TGTGCCACCAGCAGAATGACAGGCTCGGTGACTGAAGCTTTCTTT.